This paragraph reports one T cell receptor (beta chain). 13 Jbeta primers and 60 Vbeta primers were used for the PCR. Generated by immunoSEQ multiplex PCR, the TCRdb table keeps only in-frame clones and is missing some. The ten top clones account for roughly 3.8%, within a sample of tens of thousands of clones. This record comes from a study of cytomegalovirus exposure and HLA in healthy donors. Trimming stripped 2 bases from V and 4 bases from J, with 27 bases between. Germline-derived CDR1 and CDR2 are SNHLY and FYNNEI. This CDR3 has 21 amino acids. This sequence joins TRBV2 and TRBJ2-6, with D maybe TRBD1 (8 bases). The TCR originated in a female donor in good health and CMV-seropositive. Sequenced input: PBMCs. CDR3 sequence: CASSEPLTGGGASTGANVLTF. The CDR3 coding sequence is TGTGCCAGCAGTGAACCCCTTACAGGGGGGGGTGCCTCGACCGGGGCCAACGTCCTGACTTTC.